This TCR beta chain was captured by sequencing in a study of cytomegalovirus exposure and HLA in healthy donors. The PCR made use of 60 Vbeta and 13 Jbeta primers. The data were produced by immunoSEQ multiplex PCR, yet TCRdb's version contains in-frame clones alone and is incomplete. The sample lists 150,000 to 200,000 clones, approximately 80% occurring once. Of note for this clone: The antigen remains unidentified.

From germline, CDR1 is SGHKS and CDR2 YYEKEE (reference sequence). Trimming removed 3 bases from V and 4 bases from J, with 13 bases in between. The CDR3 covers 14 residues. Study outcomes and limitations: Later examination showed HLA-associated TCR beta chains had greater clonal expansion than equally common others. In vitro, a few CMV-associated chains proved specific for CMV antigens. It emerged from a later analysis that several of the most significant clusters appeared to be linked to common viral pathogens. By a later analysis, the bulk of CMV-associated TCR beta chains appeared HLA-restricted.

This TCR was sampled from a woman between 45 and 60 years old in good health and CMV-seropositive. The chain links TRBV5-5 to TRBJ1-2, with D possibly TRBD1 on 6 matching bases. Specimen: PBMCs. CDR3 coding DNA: TGTGCCAGCAGCTCACAGGGTGGAGGCTATGGCTACACCTTC. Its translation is CASSSQGGGYGYTF.